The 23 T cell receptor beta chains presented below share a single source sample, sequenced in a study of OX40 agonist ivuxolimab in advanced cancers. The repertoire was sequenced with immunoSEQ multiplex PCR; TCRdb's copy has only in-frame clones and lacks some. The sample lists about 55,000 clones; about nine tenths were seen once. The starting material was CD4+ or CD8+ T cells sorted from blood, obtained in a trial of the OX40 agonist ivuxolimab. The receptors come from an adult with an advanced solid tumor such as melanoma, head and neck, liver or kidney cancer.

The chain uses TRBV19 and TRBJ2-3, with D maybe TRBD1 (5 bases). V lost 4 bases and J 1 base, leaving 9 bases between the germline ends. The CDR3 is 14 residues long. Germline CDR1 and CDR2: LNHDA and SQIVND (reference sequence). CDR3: CASSTDTGTDTQYF. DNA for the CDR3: TGTGCCAGTAGTACGGACACGGGCACAGATACGCAGTATTTT.

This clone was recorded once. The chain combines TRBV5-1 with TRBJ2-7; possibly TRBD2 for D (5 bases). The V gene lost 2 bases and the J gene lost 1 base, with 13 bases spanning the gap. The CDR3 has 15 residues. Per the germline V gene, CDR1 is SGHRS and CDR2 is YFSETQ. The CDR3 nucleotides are TGCGCCAGCAGCTTAGCTCCGGGATCTTCCTACGAGCAGTACTTC. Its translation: CASSLAPGSSYEQYF. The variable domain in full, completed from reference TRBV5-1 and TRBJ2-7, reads KAGVTQTPRYLIKTRGQQVTLSCSPISGHRSVSWYQQTPGQGLQFLFEYFSETQRNKGNFPGRFSGRQFSNSRSEMNVSTLELGDSALYLCASSLAPGSSYEQYFGPGTRLTVT.

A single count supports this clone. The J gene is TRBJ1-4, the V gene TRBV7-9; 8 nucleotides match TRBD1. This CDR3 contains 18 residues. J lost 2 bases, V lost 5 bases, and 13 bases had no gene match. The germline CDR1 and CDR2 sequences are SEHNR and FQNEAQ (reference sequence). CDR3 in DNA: TGTGCCAGCAGCCCCTTACCCGGACAGGGATCCACTAATGAAAAACTGTTTTTT. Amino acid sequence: CASSPLPGQGSTNEKLFF.

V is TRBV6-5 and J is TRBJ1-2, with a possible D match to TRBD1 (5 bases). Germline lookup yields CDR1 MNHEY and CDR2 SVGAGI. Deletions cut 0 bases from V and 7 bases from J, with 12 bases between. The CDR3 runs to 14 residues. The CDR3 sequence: CASSYSAGFFGYTF. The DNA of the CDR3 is TGTGCCAGCAGTTACTCGGCAGGGTTCTTTGGCTACACCTTC.

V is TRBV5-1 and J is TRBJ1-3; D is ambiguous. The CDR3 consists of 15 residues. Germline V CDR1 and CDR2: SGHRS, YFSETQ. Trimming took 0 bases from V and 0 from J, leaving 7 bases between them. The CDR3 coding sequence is TGCGCCAGCAGCTTGGGCAGGCGCTCTGGAAACACCATATATTTT. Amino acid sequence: CASSLGRRSGNTIYF.

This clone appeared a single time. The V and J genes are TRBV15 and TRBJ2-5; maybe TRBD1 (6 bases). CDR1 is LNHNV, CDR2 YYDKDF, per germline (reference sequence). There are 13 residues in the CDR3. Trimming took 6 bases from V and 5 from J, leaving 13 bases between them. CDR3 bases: TGTGCCACCAGTCGCAGGGGCCGGGAGACCCAGTACTTC. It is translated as CATSRRGRETQYF. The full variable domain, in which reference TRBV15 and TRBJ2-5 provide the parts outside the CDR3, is DAMVIQNPRYQVTQFGKPVTLSCSQTLNHNVMYWYQQKSSQAPKLLFHYYDKDFNNEADTPDNFQSRRPNTSFCFLDIRSPGLGDTAMYLCATSRRGRETQYFGPGTRLLVL.

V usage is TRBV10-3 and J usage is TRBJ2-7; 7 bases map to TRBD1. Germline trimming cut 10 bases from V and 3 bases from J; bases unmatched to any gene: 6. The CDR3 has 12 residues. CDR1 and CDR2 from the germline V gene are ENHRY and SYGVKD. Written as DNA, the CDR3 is TGTGCCACTACAGGGGTGGGCTACGAGCAGTACTTC. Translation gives CATTGVGYEQYF.

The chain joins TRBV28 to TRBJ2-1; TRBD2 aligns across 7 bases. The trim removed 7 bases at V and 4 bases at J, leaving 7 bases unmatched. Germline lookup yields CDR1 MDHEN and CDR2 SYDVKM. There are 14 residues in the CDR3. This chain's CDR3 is CASIEAGVYNEQFF. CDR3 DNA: TGTGCCAGCATTGAGGCGGGAGTGTACAATGAGCAGTTCTTC.

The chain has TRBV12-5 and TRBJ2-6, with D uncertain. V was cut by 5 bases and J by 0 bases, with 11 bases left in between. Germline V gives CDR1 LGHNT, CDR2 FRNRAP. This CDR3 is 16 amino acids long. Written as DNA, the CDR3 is TGTGCTAGTGGTCCACCAGCAAGCTCTGGGGCCAACGTCCTGACTTTC. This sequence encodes CASGPPASSGANVLTF.

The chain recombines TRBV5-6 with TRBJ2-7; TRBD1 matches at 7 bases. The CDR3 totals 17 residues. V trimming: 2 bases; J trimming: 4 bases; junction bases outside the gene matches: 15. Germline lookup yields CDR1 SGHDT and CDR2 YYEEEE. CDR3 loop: CASSFSFEGASFYEQYF. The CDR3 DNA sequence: TGTGCCAGCAGCTTCTCGTTCGAGGGGGCGAGTTTTTACGAGCAGTACTTC.

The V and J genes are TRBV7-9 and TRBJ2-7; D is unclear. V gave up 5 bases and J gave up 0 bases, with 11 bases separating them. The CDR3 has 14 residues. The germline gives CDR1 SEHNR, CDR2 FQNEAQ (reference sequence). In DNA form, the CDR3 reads TGTGCCAGCAGCCTTAACGGAGTCTCCTACGAGCAGTACTTC. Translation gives CASSLNGVSYEQYF.

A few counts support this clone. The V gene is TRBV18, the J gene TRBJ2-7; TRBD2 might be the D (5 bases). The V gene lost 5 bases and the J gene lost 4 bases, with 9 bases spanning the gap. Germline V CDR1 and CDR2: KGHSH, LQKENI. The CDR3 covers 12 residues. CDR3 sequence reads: CASSGLAYEQYF. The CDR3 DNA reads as TGTGCCAGCTCAGGTCTAGCTTACGAGCAGTACTTC.

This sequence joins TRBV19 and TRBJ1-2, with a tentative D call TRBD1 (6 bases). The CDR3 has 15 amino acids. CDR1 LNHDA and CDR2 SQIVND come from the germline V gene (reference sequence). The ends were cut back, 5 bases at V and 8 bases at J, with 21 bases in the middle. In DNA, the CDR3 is TGTGCCAGTAGTGTAGGACAGCATATATCTAGCGGCTACACCTTC. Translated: CASSVGQHISSGYTF.

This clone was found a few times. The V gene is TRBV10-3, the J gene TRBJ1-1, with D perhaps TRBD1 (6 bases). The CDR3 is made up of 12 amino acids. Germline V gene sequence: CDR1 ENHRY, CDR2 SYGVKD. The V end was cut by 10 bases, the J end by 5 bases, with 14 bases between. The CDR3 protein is CATRRGATEAFF. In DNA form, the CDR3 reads TGTGCCACCCGCCGGGGGGCAACTGAAGCTTTCTTT.

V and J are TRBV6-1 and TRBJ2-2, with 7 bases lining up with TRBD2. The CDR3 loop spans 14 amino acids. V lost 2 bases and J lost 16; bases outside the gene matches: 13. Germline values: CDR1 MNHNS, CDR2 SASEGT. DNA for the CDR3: TGTGCCAGCAGTGAAACGGGGAGGGCCGGGGAGTCGTTTTTT. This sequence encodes CASSETGRAGESFF.

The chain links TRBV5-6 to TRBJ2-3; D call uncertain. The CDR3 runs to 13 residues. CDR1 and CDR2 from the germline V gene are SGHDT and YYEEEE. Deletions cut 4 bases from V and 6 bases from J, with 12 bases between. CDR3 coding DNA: TGTGCCAGCAGCCTCACGGGTGGCGATACGCAGTATTTT. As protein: CASSLTGGDTQYF. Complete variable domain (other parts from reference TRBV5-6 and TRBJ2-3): DAGVTQSPTHLIKTRGQQVTLRCSPKSGHDTVSWYQQALGQGPQFIFQYYEEEERQRGNFPDRFSGHQFPNYSSELNVNALLLGDSALYLCASSLTGGDTQYFGPGTRLTVL.

CDR3 protein: CASSSYQLGAEAFF. The CDR3 region has the DNA TGTGCCAGCAGCTCCTATCAATTGGGCGCTGAAGCTTTCTTT. This chain uses TRBV5-8 with TRBJ1-1; D ambiguous. Germline V gene lookup returns CDR1 SGHTS and CDR2 YDEGEE. V lost 3 bases and J lost 6, with 15 bases in between. This CDR3 spans 14 amino acids.

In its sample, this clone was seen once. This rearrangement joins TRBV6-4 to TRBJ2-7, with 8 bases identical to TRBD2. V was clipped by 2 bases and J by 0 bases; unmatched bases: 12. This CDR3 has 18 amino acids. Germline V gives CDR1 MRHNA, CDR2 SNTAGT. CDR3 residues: CASSDGRVAGTDSYEQYF. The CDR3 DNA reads TGTGCCAGCAGTGACGGGAGGGTAGCGGGAACAGACTCCTACGAGCAGTACTTC.

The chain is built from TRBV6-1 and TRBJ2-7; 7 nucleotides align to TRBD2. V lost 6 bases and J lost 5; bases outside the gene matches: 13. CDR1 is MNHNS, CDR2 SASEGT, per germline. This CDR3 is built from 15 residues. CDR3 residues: CASRVGTMWLHEQYF. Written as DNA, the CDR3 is TGTGCCAGCAGAGTGGGGACTATGTGGCTCCACGAGCAGTACTTC.

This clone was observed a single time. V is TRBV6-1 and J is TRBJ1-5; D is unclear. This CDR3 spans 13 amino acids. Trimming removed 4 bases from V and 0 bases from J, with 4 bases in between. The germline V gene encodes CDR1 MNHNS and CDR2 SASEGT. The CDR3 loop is CASSGHSNQPQHF. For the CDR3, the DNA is TGTGCCAGCAGTGGGCATAGCAATCAGCCCCAGCATTTT.

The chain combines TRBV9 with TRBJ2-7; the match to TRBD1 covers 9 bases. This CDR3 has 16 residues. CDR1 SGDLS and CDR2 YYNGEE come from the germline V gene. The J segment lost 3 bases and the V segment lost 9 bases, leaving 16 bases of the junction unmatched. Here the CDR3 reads CATSKPSSDRGYEQYF. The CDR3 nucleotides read TGTGCCACCTCCAAACCGAGCTCGGACAGGGGCTACGAGCAGTACTTC.

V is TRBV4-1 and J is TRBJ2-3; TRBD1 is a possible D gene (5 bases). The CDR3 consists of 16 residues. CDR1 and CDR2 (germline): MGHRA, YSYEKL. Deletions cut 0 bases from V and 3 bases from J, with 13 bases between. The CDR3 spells CASSQESRVGTDTQYF. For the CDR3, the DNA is TGCGCCAGCAGCCAAGAATCCAGGGTTGGGACAGATACGCAGTATTTT.

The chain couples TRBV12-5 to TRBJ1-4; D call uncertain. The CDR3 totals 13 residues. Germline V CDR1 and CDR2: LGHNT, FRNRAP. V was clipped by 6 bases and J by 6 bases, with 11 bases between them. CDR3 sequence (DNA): TGTGCTAGTGGCCATAGGATAGATGAAAAACTGTTTTTT. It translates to CASGHRIDEKLFF.